This record concerns one TCR beta chain sequence. What it binds is unknown. Profiling relied on immunoSEQ multiplex PCR, and the TCRdb table lists in-frame clones only, not all of them. Of fewer than 40,000 clones in the sample, less than 75% were seen once. This sample stems from a study of radiotherapy plus CTLA-4 blockade in lung cancer. Study-level findings and limits: Some TCR clones had been derived from tumors. These clones expanded in peripheral blood after radiotherapy plus ipilimumab.

Germline V lookup: CDR1 SGHRS, CDR2 YFSETQ. The CDR3 length is 13 residues. Trimming took 7 bases from V and 2 from J; bases not matched to a gene: 6. The sequencing here drew on peripheral blood, taken from a patient treated with radiotherapy plus ipilimumab. This receptor was obtained from a human donor with non-small cell lung cancer whose response to radiotherapy plus ipilimumab could not be evaluated. The rearrangement links TRBV5-1 to TRBJ2-7; 7 bases are a match to TRBD1. The CDR3 bases are TGCGCCAGCTCCCGGGACAGTCCCTACGAGCAGTACTTC. Translation: CASSRDSPYEQYF.